This T cell receptor (beta chain) was sequenced in a study of T cell responses to AZD1222 COVID-19 vaccine. Notes on the study in general: Baseline testing showed seropositivity in only six or seven AZD1222 recipients.

Only a few counts were recorded for this clone. As yet, its antigen is unknown. TCRdb keeps only in-frame clones here, not all; method: immunoSEQ multiplex PCR. Of 65,000 to 75,000 clones detected, 88% appear once; the ten largest clones hold around 5.1%. J gave up 14 bases and V 6 bases, and 15 bases lay outside the gene matches. This CDR3 comprises 15 residues. Germline lookup yields CDR1 MGHDK and CDR2 SYGVNS. The sequenced sample was peripheral blood, obtained 28 days after the second dose of the MenACWY control vaccine. The V call is TRBV25-1, the J call TRBJ1-6; 8 bases line up with TRBD1. This clonotype was obtained from an adult who received the MenACWY meningococcal vaccine as a control. This chain's CDR3 is CASSPAGGWGESLHF. The CDR3 bases are TGTGCCAGCAGCCCTGCAGGGGGCTGGGGGGAGTCCCTCCACTTT.